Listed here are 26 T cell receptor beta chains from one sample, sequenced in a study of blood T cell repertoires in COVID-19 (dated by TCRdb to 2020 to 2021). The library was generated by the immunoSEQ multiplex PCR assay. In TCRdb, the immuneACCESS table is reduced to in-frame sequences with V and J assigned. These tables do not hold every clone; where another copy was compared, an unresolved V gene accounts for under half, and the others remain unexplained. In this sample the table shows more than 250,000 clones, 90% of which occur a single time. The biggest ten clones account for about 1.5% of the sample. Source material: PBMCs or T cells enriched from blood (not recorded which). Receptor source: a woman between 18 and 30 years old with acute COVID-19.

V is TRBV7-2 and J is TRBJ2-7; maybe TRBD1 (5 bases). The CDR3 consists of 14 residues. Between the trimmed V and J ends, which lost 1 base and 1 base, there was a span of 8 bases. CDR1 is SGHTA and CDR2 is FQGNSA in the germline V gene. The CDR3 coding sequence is TGTGCCAGCAGCTTAGTAACAGGTTCCTACGAGCAGTACTTC. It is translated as CASSLVTGSYEQYF.

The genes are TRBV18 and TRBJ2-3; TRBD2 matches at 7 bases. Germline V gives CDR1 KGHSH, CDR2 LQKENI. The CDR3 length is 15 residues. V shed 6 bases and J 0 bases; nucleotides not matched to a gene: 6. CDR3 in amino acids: CASSPSGGSTDTQYF. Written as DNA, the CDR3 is TGTGCCAGCTCGCCTAGCGGAGGAAGCACAGATACGCAGTATTTT.

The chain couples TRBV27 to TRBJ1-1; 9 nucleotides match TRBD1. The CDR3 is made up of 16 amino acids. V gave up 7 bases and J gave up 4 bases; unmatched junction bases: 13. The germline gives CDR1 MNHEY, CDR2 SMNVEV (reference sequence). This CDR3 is CASKKTGGGPLTEAFF. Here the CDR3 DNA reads TGTGCCAGCAAAAAAACAGGGGGCGGTCCGCTCACTGAAGCTTTCTTT.

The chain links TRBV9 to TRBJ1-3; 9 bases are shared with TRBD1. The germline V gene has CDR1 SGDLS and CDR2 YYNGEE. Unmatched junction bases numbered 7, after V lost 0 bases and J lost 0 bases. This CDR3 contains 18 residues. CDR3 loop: CASSVGGGQGPSGNTIYF. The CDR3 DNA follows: TGTGCCAGCAGCGTAGGAGGGGGACAGGGACCCTCTGGAAACACCATATATTTT.

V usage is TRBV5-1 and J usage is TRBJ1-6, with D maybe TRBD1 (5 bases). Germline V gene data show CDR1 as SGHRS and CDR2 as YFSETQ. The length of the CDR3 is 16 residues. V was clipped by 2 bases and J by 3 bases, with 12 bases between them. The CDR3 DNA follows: TGCGCCAGCAGCTTCGACAGCGCCAACTATAATTCACCCCTCCACTTT. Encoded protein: CASSFDSANYNSPLHF.

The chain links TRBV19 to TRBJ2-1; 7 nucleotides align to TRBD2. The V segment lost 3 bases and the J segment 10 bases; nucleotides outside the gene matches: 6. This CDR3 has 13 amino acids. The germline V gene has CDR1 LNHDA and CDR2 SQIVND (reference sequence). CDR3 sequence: CASSMGGSDEQFF. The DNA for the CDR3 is TGTGCCAGTAGTATGGGCGGGAGTGACGAGCAGTTCTTC.

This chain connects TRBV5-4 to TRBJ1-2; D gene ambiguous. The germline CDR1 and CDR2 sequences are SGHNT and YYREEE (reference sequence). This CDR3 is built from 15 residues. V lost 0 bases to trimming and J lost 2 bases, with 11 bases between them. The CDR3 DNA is TGTGCCAGCAGCTTGGAGGTTACCGGGAACTATGGCTACACCTTC. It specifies CASSLEVTGNYGYTF.

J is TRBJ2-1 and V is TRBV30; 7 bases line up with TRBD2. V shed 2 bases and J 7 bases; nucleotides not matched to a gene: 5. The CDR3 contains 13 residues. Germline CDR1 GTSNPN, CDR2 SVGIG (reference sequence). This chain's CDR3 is CAWSSRGWNEQFF. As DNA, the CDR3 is TGTGCCTGGAGTTCGCGGGGGTGGAATGAGCAGTTCTTC.

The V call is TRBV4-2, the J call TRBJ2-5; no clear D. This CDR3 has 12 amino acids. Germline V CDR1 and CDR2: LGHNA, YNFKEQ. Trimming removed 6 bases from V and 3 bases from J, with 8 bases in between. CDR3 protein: CASSQPKETQYF. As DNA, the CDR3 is TGTGCCAGCAGTCAACCTAAAGAGACCCAGTACTTC.

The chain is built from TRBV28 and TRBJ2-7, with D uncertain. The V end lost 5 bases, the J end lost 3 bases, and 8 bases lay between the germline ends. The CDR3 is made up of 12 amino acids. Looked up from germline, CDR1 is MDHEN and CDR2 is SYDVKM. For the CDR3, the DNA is TGTGCCAGCAGTCCTGCGCTCTACGAGCAGTACTTC. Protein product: CASSPALYEQYF.

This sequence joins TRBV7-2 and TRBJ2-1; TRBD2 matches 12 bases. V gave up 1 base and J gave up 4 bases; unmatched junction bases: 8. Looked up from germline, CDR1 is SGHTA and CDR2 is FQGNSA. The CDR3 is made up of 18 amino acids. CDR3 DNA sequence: TGTGCCAGCAGCTTAGGTCCCCCTCTAGCGGGAGGGTACAATGAGCAGTTCTTC. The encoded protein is CASSLGPPLAGGYNEQFF.

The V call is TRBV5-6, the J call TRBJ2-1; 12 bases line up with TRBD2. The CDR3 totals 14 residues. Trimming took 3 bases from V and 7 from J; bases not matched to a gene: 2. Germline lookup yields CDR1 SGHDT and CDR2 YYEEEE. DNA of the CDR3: TGTGCCAGCAGCTACGGGACTAGCGGGAATGAGCAGTTCTTC. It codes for CASSYGTSGNEQFF.

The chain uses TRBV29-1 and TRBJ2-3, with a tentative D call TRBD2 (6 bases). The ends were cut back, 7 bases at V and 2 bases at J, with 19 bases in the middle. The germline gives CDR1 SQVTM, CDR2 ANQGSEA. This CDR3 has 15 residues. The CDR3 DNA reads TGCAGCGCAAATCGGGCGGGACGAAACACAGATACGCAGTATTTT. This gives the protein CSANRAGRNTDTQYF.

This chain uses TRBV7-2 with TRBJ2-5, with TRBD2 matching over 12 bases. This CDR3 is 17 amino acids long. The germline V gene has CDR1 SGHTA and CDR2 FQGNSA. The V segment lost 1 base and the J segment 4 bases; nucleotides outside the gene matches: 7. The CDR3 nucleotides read TGTGCCAGCAGCTTAGTCCTAGCGGGAGGGCCCTCAGAGACCCAGTACTTC. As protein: CASSLVLAGGPSETQYF.

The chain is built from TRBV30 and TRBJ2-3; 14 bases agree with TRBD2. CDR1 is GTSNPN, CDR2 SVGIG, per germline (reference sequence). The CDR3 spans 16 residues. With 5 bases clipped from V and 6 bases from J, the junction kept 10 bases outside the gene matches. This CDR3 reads CAWATGLAGGRDTQYF. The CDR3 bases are TGTGCCTGGGCTACCGGACTAGCGGGGGGTCGGGATACGCAGTATTTT.

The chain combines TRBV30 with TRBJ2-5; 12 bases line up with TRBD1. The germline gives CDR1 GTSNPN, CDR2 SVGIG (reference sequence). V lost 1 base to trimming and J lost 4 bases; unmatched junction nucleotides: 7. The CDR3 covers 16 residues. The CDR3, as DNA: TGTGCCTGGAGTGGGGGACAGGGGGCCCCGAGAGAGACCCAGTACTTC. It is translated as CAWSGGQGAPRETQYF.

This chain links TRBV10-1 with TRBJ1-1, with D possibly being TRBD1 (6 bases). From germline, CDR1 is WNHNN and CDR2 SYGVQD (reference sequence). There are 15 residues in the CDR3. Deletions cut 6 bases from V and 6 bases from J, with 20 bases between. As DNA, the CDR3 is TGCGCCAGCAGAAGGACACAGGGCCCTTCGGCTGAAGCTTTCTTT. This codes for CASRRTQGPSAEAFF.

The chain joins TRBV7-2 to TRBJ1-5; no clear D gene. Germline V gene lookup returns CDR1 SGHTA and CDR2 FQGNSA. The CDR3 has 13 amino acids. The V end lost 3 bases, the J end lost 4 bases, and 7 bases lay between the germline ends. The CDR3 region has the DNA TGTGCCAGCAGCTTTGGGCCAAATCAGCCCCAGCATTTT. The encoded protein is CASSFGPNQPQHF. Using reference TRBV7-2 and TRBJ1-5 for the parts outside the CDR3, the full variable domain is GAGVSQSPSNKVTEKGKDVELRCDPISGHTALYWYRQSLGQGLEFLIYFQGNSAPDKSGLPSDRFSAERTGGSVSTLTIQRTQQEDSAVYLCASSFGPNQPQHFGDGTRLSIL.

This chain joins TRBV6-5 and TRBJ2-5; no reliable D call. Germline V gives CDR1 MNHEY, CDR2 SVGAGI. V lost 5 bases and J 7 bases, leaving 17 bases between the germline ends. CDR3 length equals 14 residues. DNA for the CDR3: TGTGCCAGCAGTAATTCCAGGAAAGTGGTGACCCAGTACTTC. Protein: CASSNSRKVVTQYF.

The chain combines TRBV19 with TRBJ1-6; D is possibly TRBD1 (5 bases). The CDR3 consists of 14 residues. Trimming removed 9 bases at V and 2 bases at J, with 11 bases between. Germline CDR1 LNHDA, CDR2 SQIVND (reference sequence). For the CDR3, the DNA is TGTGCCAGCCAGGGTGACACCTATAATTCACCCCTCCACTTT. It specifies CASQGDTYNSPLHF.

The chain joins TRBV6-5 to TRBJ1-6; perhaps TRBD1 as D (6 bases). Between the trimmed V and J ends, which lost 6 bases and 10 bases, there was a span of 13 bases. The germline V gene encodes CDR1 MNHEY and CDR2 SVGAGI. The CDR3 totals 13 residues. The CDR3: CASSSNRDSPLHF. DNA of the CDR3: TGTGCCAGCAGCTCAAACAGGGACTCACCCCTCCACTTT.

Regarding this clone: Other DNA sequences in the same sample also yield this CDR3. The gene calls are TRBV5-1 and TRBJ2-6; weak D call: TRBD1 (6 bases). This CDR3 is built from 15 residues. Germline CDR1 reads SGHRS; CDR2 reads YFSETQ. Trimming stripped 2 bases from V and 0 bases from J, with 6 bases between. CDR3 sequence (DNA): TGCGCCAGCAGCTTCAGGGGCTCTGGGGCCAACGTCCTGACTTTC. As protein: CASSFRGSGANVLTF.

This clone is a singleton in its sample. The CDR3 here is CASSSPGERENYEQYF. The DNA for the CDR3 is TGTGCCAGCAGCTCCCCAGGGGAGCGGGAGAACTACGAGCAGTACTTC. The chain combines TRBV28 with TRBJ2-7; 8 nucleotides align to TRBD2. V lost 6 bases to trimming and J lost 3 bases; unmatched junction nucleotides: 13. Germline CDR1 MDHEN, CDR2 SYDVKM. The CDR3 is 16 amino acids.

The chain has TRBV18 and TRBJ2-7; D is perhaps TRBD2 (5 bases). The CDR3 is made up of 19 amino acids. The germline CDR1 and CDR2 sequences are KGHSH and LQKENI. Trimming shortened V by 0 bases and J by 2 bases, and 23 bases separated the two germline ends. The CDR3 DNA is TGTGCCAGCTCACCACCCGTCGCCCGGTCCCGGGGTTCCGCCTACGAGCAGTACTTC. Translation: CASSPPVARSRGSAYEQYF.

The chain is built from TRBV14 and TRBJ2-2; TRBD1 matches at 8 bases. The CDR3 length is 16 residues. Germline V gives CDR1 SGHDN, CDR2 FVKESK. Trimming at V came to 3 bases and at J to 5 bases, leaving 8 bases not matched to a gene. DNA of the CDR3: TGTGCCAGCAGCCAGTGGACAGGGTCGAGGACCGGGGAGCTGTTTTTT. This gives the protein CASSQWTGSRTGELFF.

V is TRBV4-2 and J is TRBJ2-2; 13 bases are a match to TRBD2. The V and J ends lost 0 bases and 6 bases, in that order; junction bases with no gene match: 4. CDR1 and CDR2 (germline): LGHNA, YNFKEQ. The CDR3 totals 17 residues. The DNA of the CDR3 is TGTGCCAGCAGCCAAGATCCACTAGCGGGAGGGGCCGGGGAGCTGTTTTTT. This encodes CASSQDPLAGGAGELFF.